This T cell receptor (beta chain) was sequenced during a study of long-term antiretroviral therapy in people with HIV. Study-wide findings and caveats: The study found narrower CDR3 length ranges in HIV repertoires than in controls. The ART regimens used between 2004 and 2017 may be less effective than current ones.

Sequencing relied on immunoSEQ assay v3.0, run at survey level. Clones were read by immunoSEQ multiplex PCR, and TCRdb kept only the in-frame ones, dropping some. The top ten clones hold about 7.3% of a sample with tens of thousands of clones, 80% of them seen once. The United States was where all participants with HIV were treated. Points on this clone: Its antigen remains unidentified.

The CDR3 runs 14 residues. The gene calls are TRBV21-1 and TRBJ1-5; TRBD1 is the table's D call, not checked against the DNA. TRBV21-1 counts as a pseudogene. Sequences were derived from unsorted PBMCs, sampled 0.3 years after starting antiretroviral therapy. This sequence originates from a man aged 40-50 years with HIV. For the CDR3, the DNA is TGTGCCAGCAGCTCGGACAGCTTTAATCAGCCCCAGCATTTT. Residues: CASSSDSFNQPQHF.